These T cell receptor beta chains were read from a single sample in a study of T cells after yellow fever vaccination. TCRdb passed the 5' RACE reads through MiXCR, listing each CDR3 protein once. The data show around 550,000 distinct CDR3 sequences, less than 20% seen once. The source was PBMCs, collected 15 days after the yellow fever booster vaccination. The receptors were sampled from a man aged 30 to 39 who received the YFV17D yellow fever vaccine. Both conserved end residues are part of each CDR3. The D gene is left open where the match is weak. Size tells how often a clone was seen (once, few, many) or the class of an expanded clone, and some rows leave it out.

j_gene	d_gene	v_gene	abundance	CDR3aa	CDR3nt
TRBJ2-3	.	TRBV3-1	few	CASSRGQGSDTQYF	TGTGCCAGCAGCCGGGGACAAGGATCAGATACGCAGTATTTT
TRBJ1-5	.	TRBV19	.	CASSTPSNQPQHF	TGTGCCAGTAGTACTCCGTCGAATCAGCCCCAGCATTTT
TRBJ2-1	.	TRBV25-1	few	CASSEPGEDNEQFF	TGTGCCAGCAGTGAACCAGGGGAGGACAATGAGCAGTTCTTC
TRBJ2-1	TRBD2	TRBV20-1	.	CSTPAGGYNEQFF	TGCAGTACACCAGCGGGAGGGTACAATGAGCAGTTCTTC
TRBJ2-7	.	TRBV6-1	.	CASNTIGGGAYEQYF	TGTGCCAGCAACACGATTGGAGGGGGAGCCTACGAGCAGTACTTC
TRBJ2-7	.	TRBV20-1	.	CSARERSGMFYEQYF	TGCAGTGCTAGAGAGAGGAGCGGAATGTTCTACGAGCAGTACTTC
TRBJ2-3	.	TRBV11-3	few	CASSKQVKDTQYF	TGTGCCAGCAGCAAACAGGTCAAAGATACGCAGTATTTT
TRBJ1-1	.	TRBV14	.	CASSAQRVTEAFF	TGTGCCAGCAGCGCCCAGCGAGTCACTGAAGCTTTCTTT
TRBJ2-3	TRBD2	TRBV30	few	CAWSGGRGGLLGGTDTQYF	TGTGCCTGGAGTGGTGGACGGGGGGGACTCCTCGGGGGCACAGATACGCAGTATTTT
TRBJ2-7	TRBD2	TRBV11-2	.	CASSLRLAGVSYEQYF	TGTGCCAGCAGCCTGCGGCTAGCGGGCGTTTCCTACGAGCAGTACTTC
TRBJ2-1	TRBD2	TRBV29-1	.	CSVEPSGRKQFF	TGCAGCGTTGAGCCTAGCGGGAGAAAGCAGTTCTTC
TRBJ2-5	.	TRBV23-1	.	CASVGGDRYQETQYF	TGCGCCAGCGTCGGGGGAGATCGGTACCAAGAGACCCAGTACTTC
TRBJ2-7	TRBD2	TRBV6-1	.	CASRRTSGGLYEQYF	TGTGCCAGCAGGCGCACTAGCGGGGGACTGTATGAGCAGTACTTC
TRBJ2-3	.	TRBV7-9	few	CASSFYGLTSSTDTQYF	TGTGCCAGCAGCTTTTACGGGTTAACGTCCAGCACAGATACGCAGTATTTT
TRBJ2-5	.	TRBV29-1	.	CSGTSETQYF	TGCAGTGGGACCAGCGAGACCCAGTACTTC
TRBJ2-1	.	TRBV12-3/TRBV12-4	few	CASSALNEQFF	TGTGCCAGCAGTGCCCTGAATGAGCAGTTCTTC
TRBJ2-5	TRBD2	TRBV5-1	once	CASSLAVLAGETQYF	TGCGCCAGCAGCTTGGCCGTACTAGCGGGGGAGACCCAGTACTTC
TRBJ2-7	.	TRBV20-1	.	CSAKYQGGRVEQYF	TGCAGTGCTAAGTACCAGGGAGGCAGGGTCGAGCAGTACTTC
TRBJ2-7	.	TRBV12-3/TRBV12-4	many	CASSRRYEQYF	TGTGCCAGCAGCCGCCGCTACGAGCAGTACTTC
TRBJ2-5	.	TRBV24-1	few	CATSDRESKEETQYF	TGTGCCACCAGTGATCGCGAGTCTAAGGAAGAGACCCAGTACTTC
TRBJ2-7	TRBD2	TRBV4-3	.	CASSRGLAGANEQYF	TGCGCCAGCAGCCGGGGACTAGCGGGAGCTAACGAGCAGTACTTC
TRBJ2-7	.	TRBV6-2/TRBV6-3	.	CASSYPAGSYEQYF	TGTGCCAGCAGTTACCCCGCGGGATCCTACGAGCAGTACTTC
TRBJ2-3	TRBD2	TRBV5-1	.	CASTETGTSGFRDTQYF	TGCGCCAGCACCGAGACCGGGACTAGCGGTTTCAGGGATACGCAGTATTTT
TRBJ1-3	.	TRBV20-1	.	CSASRSQSGNTIYF	TGCAGTGCTAGCCGAAGCCAATCTGGAAACACCATATATTTT
TRBJ1-3	.	TRBV19	few	CASSIGGTGNTIYF	TGTGCCAGTAGTATCGGGGGAACCGGAAACACCATATATTTT
TRBJ2-3	TRBD2	TRBV2	once	CASSEGAGGTDTQYF	TGTGCCAGCAGTGAGGGAGCGGGAGGAACAGATACGCAGTATTTT